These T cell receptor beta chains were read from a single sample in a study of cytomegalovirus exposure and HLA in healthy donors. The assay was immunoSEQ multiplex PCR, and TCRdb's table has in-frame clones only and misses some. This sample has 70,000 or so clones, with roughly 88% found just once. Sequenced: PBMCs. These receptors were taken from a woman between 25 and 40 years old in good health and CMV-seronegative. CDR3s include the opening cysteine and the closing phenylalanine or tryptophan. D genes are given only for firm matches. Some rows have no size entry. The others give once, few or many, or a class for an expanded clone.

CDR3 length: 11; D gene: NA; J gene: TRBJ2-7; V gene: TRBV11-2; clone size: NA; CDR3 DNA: TGTGCCAGCAGCTTGCTATTCGAGCAGTACTTC; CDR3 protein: CASSLLFEQYF
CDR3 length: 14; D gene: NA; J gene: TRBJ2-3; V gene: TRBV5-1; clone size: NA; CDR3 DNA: TGCGCCAGCACCCCAGGCCAAAGCACAGATACGCAGTATTTT; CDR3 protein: CASTPGQSTDTQYF
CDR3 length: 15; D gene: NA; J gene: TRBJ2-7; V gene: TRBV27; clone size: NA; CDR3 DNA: TGTGCCAGCAGTAGGCAGGCGGGGCAGACCTACGAGCAGTACTTC; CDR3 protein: CASSRQAGQTYEQYF
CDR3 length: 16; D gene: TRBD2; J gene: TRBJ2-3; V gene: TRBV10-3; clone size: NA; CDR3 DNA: TGTGCCATCAGTGCCCCTCCGGGCGGGAGTTCAGATACGCAGTATTTT; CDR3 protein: CAISAPPGGSSDTQYF
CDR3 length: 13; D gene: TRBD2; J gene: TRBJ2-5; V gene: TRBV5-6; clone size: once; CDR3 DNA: TGTGCCAGCAGACTAGCGCCCCAAGAGACCCAGTACTTC; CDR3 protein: CASRLAPQETQYF
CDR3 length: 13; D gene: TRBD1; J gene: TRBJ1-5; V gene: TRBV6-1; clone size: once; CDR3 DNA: TGTGCCTCTGATGGACAGGGCTATCAGCCCCAGCATTTT; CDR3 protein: CASDGQGYQPQHF
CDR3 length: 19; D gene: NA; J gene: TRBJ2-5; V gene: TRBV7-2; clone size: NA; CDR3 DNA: TGTGCCAGCAGCCCCAGCTTACTAAGGTGGGCAGGGTTCCAAGAGACCCAGTACTTC; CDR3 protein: CASSPSLLRWAGFQETQYF
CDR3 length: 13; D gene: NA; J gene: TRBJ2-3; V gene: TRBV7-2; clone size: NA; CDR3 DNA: TGTGCCAGCAGCCCGCGTGGCACAGATACGCAGTATTTT; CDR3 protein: CASSPRGTDTQYF
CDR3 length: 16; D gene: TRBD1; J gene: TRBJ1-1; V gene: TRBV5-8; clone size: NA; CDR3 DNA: TGTGCCAGCAGCTTTCTCGCCGGGACAGTGAACACTGAAGCTTTCTTT; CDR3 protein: CASSFLAGTVNTEAFF
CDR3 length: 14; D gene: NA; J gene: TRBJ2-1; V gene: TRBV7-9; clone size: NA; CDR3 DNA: TGTGCCTCCAGTTTAGTTAGCTCCTACAATGAGCAGTTCTTC; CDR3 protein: CASSLVSSYNEQFF
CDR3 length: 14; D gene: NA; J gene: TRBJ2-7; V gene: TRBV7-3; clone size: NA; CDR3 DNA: TGTGCCAGCAGCGTATTAGGGGGGGCCTACGAGCAGTACTTC; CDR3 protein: CASSVLGGAYEQYF
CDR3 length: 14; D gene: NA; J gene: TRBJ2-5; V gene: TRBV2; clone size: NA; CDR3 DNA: TGTGCCAGCAGTGAATGGCCTAGCCAAGAGACCCAGTACTTC; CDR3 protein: CASSEWPSQETQYF
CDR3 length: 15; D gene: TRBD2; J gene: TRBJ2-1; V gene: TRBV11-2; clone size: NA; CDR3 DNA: TGTGCCAGCAGCTACGGGGGACTAGTTCAAAATGAGCAGTTCTTC; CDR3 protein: CASSYGGLVQNEQFF
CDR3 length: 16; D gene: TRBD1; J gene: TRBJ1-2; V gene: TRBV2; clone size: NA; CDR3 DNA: TGTGCCAGCAGGACGCCGGGACAGGGTCTAGACTATGGCTACACCTTC; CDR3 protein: CASRTPGQGLDYGYTF
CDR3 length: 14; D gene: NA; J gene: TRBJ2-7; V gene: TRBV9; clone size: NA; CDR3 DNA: TGTGCCAGCAGCACGGGACTGGTCTCCTACGAGCAGTACTTC; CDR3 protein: CASSTGLVSYEQYF
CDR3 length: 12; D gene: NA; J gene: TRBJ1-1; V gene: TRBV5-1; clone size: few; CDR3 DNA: TGCGCCAGCAGCTACGGGAACACTGAAGCTTTCTTT; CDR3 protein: CASSYGNTEAFF
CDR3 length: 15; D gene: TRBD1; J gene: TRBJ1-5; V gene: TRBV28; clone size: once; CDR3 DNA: TGTGCCAGCACCCTAGACAGGGGAGGCAATCAGCCCCAGCATTTT; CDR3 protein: CASTLDRGGNQPQHF
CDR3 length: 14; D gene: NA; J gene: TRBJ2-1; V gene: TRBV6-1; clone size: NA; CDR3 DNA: TGTGCCACCCCCGGGACACCAACCTACAATGAGCAGTTCTTC; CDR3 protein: CATPGTPTYNEQFF
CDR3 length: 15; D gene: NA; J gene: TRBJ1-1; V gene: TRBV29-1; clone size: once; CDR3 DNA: TGCAGCGTTTTGGGTCTCCCTGGAGCGGACACTGAAGCTTTCTTT; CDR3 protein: CSVLGLPGADTEAFF
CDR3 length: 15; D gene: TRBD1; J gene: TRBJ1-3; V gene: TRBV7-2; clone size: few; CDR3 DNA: TGTGCCAGCAGCGACCAAACAGGGGCCGGAAACACCATATATTTT; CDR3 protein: CASSDQTGAGNTIYF
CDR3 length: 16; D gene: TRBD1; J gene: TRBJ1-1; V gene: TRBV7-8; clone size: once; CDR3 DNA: TGTGCCAGCAGCCCGGACAGGGGCAATTTCTACACTGAAGCTTTCTTT; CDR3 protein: CASSPDRGNFYTEAFF
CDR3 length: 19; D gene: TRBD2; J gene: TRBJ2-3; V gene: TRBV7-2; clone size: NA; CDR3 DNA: TGTGCCAGCAGCTTAACTAGCGGGAGGAGGAACGATCGCACAGATACGCAGTATTTT; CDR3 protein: CASSLTSGRRNDRTDTQYF
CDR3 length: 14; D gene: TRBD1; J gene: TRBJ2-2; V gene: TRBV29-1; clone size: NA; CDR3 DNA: TGCAGCGTACCGGGACAGGGGGACGTCGGGGAGCTGTTTTTT; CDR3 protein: CSVPGQGDVGELFF
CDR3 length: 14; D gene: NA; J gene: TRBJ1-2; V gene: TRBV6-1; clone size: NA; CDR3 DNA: TGTGCCAGCCTTCCGACAGGAGACTTAGGTGGCTACACCTTC; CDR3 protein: CASLPTGDLGGYTF
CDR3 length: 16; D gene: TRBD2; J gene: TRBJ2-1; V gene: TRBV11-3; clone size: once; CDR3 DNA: TGTGCCAGCAGCTTAGCTAGCGGGAGTATCTACAATGAGCAGTTCTTC; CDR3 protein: CASSLASGSIYNEQFF
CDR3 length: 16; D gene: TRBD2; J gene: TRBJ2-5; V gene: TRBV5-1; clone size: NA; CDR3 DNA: TGCGCCAGCAGCCCAACGGGACTAGCGGGACCAGAGACCCAGTACTTC; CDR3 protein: CASSPTGLAGPETQYF
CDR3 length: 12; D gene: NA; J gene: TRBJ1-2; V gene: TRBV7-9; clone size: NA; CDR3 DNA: TGTGCCAGCAGCTTAGTCCCTTCGGGCTACACCTTC; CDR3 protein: CASSLVPSGYTF
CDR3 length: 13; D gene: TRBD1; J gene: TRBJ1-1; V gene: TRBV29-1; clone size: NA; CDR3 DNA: TGCAGCGTTGCGGACAGGGGAGGGACTGAAGCTTTCTTT; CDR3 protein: CSVADRGGTEAFF
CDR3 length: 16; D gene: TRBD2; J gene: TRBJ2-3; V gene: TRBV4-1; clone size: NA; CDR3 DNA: TGCGCCAGCAGCCCCATCGGACTAGCGGGATCAGATACGCAGTATTTT; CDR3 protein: CASSPIGLAGSDTQYF
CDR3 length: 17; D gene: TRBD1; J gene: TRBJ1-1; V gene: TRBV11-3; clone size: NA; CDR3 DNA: TGTGCCAGCAGCTCCTCCCCGGGACAGGGGAGGGACACTGAAGCTTTCTTT; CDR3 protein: CASSSSPGQGRDTEAFF
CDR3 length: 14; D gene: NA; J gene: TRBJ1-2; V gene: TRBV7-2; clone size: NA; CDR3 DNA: TGTGCCAGCAGCTTAGTATTCCAGGGTCATGGCTACACCTTC; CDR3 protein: CASSLVFQGHGYTF
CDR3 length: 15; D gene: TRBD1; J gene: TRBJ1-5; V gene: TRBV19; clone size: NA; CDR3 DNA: TGTGCCAGTAGGCCGGACAGGGGAATCAATCAGCCCCAGCATTTT; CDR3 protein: CASRPDRGINQPQHF
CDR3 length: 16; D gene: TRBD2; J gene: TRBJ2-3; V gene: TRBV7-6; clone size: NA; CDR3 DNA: TGTGCCAGCAGCTTAACCTTGCGGGAGGTGGCAGATACGCAGTATTTT; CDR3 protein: CASSLTLREVADTQYF
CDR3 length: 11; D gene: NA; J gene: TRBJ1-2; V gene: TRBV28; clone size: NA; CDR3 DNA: TGTGCCAGCAGCCTCGCTGGCGGCTACACCTTC; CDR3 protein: CASSLAGGYTF
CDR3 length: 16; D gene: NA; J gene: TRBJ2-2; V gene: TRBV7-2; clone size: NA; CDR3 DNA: TGTGCCAGCAGCTTAGGCCCGGGAGTTGGGGCCGGGGAGCTGTTTTTT; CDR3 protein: CASSLGPGVGAGELFF
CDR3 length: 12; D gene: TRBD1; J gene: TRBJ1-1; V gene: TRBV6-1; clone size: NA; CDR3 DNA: TGTGCCGGAGGACAGGGGAACACTGAAGCTTTCTTT; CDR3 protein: CAGGQGNTEAFF
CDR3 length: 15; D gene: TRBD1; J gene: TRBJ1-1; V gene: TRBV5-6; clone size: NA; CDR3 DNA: TGTGCCAGCAGCTTCTCCGGACAGGGGGGATCTGAAGCTTTCTTT; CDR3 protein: CASSFSGQGGSEAFF
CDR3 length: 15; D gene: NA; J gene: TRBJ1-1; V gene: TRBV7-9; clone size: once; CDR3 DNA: TGTGCCAGCAGCTTATACCCAGAATTGAACACTGAAGCTTTCTTT; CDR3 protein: CASSLYPELNTEAFF
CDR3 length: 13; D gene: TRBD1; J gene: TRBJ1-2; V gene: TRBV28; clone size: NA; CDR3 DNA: TGTGCCAGCAGATATCGGACAGGGGACGGCTACACCTTC; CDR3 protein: CASRYRTGDGYTF
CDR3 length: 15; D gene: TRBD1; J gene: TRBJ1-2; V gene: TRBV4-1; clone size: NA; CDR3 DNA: TGCGCCAGCAGGTCCTACCCGGGACAGGGAGGTGGCTACACCTTC; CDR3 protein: CASRSYPGQGGGYTF
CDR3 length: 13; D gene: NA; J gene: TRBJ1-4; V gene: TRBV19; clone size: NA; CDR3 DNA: TGTGCCAGTAGTAACGAGATTAATGAAAAACTGTTTTTT; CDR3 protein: CASSNEINEKLFF